This TCR beta chain was retrieved from a study of OX40 agonist ivuxolimab in advanced cancers. The ends lost 6 bases at V and 11 bases at J; junction bases unmatched: 9. CDR1 DFQATT and CDR2 SNEGSKA come from the germline V gene (reference sequence). The CDR3 sequence is 11 residues long. Sequencing was performed with immunoSEQ multiplex PCR; in TCRdb, only in-frame clones are kept and a portion is missing. The sample has more than 50,000 clones; 65% to 90% are singletons. The source material was CD4+ or CD8+ T cells sorted from blood, sampled in a trial of the OX40 agonist ivuxolimab. The TCR originated in an adult with an advanced solid tumor such as melanoma, head and neck, liver or kidney cancer. The J gene is TRBJ2-5, the V gene TRBV20-1; 7 bases are a match to TRBD1. In DNA form, the CDR3 reads TGCAGTGCGAGACAGGGAAATACGCAGTACTTC. This translates into CSARQGNTQYF.